The 8 T cell receptor beta chains below come from one sample, sequenced in a study of blood T cell repertoires in COVID-19. Assay used: immunoSEQ multiplex PCR; TCRdb lists only in-frame clones, some missing. This repertoire shows approximately 240,000 clones, roughly 82% found once; its top ten account for 4% to 6%. The sequenced material came from peripheral blood. All receptors derive from an elderly woman with active or convalescent COVID-19.

J is TRBJ2-3 and V is TRBV5-1; D call uncertain. The CDR3 totals 16 residues. Per germline, CDR1 SGHRS and CDR2 YFSETQ. Trimming removed 1 base at V and 2 bases at J, with 14 bases between. CDR3 in DNA: TGCGCCAGCAGCTTGAGTCTACAGAGAAACACAGATACGCAGTATTTT. This encodes CASSLSLQRNTDTQYF.

The rearrangement uses TRBV7-9 and TRBJ2-3; 7 positions match TRBD1. The CDR3 covers 15 residues. V lost 2 bases and J lost 5; bases outside the gene matches: 7. Germline V gene sequence: CDR1 SEHNR, CDR2 FQNEAQ (reference sequence). CDR3 DNA: TGTGCCAGCAGCTTAAGTAGGGGGCTCGGAGATACGCAGTATTTT. Translating gives CASSLSRGLGDTQYF.

This rearrangement joins TRBV7-9 to TRBJ2-7; 7 nucleotides match TRBD1. The V and J ends lost 5 bases and 0 bases, in that order; junction bases with no gene match: 1. The length of the CDR3 is 13 residues. Germline V CDR1 and CDR2: SEHNR, FQNEAQ (reference sequence). CDR3 residues: CASSRDSSYEQYF. In DNA form, the CDR3 reads TGTGCCAGCAGCCGGGACAGCTCCTACGAGCAGTACTTC.

This clone was detected only a few times. The chain employs TRBV28 and TRBJ2-1; D is perhaps TRBD2 (6 bases). This CDR3 has 13 amino acids. Trimming left V 6 bases short and J 3 bases short, with 9 bases between. Germline CDR1 is MDHEN and CDR2 is SYDVKM. CDR3 amino acids: CASRAGYYNEQFF. CDR3 in DNA: TGTGCCAGCAGGGCGGGATACTACAATGAGCAGTTCTTC.

The rearrangement links TRBV7-9 to TRBJ1-4; D not certain. CDR1 SEHNR and CDR2 FQNEAQ come from the germline V gene (reference sequence). This CDR3 has 13 residues. Trimming stripped 2 bases from V and 2 bases from J, with 3 bases between. The CDR3 bases are TGTGCCAGCAGCTTATCGACTAATGAAAAACTGTTTTTT. Protein product: CASSLSTNEKLFF.

The chain joins TRBV4-2 to TRBJ1-6, with a weak D call TRBD1 (5 bases). CDR3 size: 15 residues. The V gene's germline CDR1 is LGHNA and CDR2 YNFKEQ. The V end was cut by 0 bases, the J end by 7 bases, with 10 bases between. As DNA, the CDR3 is TGTGCCAGCAGCCAAGAGGGACTGCTGAATTCACCCCTCCACTTT. This encodes CASSQEGLLNSPLHF.

The gene calls are TRBV28 and TRBJ1-3; 8 nucleotides line up with TRBD1. CDR1 MDHEN and CDR2 SYDVKM come from the germline V gene. This CDR3 region has 12 residues. V trimming: 9 bases; J trimming: 12 bases; junction bases outside the gene matches: 10. CDR3 bases: TGTGCCAGTGGGGGACAGGTTAACGACATATATTTT. This codes for CASGGQVNDIYF.

The rearrangement joins TRBV5-1 to TRBJ1-4, with a possible D match to TRBD1 (6 bases). V was trimmed by 4 bases and J by 8 bases, leaving 15 bases between them. The CDR3 runs to 14 residues. Germline CDR1 and CDR2: SGHRS and YFSETQ. The CDR3 sequence is CASSRGQQGEKLFF. In nucleotides, the CDR3 is TGCGCCAGCAGCCGAGGACAGCAAGGAGAAAAACTGTTTTTT.